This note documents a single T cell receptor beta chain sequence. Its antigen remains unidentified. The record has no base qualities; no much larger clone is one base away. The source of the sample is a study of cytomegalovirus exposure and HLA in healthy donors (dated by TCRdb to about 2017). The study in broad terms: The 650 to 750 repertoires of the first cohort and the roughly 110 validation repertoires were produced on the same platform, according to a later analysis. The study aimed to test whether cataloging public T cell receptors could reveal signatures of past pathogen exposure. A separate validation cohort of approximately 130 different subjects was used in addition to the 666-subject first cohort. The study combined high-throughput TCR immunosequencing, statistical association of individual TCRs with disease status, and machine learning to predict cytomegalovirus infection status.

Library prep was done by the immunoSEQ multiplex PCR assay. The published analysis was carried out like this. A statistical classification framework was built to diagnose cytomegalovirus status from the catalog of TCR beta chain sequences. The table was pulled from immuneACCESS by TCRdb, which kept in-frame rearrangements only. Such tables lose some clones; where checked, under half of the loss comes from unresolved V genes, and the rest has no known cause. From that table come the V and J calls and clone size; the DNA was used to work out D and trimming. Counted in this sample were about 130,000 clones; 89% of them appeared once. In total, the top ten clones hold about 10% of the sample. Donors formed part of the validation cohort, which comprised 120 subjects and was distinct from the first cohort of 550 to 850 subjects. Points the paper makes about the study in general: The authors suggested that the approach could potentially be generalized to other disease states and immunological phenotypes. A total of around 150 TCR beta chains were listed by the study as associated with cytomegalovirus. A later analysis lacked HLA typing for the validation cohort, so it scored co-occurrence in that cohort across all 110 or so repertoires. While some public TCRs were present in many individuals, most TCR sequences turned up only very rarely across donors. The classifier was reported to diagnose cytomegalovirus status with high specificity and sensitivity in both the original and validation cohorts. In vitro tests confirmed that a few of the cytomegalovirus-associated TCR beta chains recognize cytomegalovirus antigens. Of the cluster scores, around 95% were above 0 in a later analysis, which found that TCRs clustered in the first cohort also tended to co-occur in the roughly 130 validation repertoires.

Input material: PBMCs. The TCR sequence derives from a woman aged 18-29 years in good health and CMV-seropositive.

CDR3 reads: CASSARLAGGTDTQYF. The sequenced DNA: TGTGCCAGCAGCGCGCGACTAGCGGGGGGGACAGATACGCAGTATTTT. In this chain, TRBV11-1 is recombined with TRBJ2-3, with 14 junctional bases fitting TRBD2. The CDR3, from cysteine to phenylalanine, totals 16 residues. CDR3 DNA is the only sequence kept; it has 48 bases, read in frame from the first base. For CDR1 and CDR2, the germline V gene (reference sequence) lists SGHAT and FQDESV. Germline trimming: 5 bases from V, 3 bases from J; junction bases outside gene matches: 4.